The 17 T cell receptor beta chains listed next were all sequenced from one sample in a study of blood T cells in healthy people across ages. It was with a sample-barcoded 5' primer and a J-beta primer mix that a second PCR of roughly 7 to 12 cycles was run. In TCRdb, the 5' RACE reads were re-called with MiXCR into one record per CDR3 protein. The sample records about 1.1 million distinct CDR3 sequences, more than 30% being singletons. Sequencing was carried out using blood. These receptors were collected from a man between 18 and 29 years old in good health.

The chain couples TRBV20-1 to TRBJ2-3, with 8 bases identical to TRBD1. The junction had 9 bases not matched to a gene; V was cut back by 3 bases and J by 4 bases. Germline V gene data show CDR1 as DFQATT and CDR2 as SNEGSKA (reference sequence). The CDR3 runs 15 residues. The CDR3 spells CSASLGQGASDTQYF. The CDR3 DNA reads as TGCAGTGCTAGTCTGGGGCAGGGGGCCTCAGATACGCAGTATTTT.

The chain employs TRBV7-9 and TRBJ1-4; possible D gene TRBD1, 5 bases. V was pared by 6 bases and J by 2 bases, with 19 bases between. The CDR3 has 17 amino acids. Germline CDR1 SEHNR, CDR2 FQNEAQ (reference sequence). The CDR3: CASSRTGQGRTNEKLFF. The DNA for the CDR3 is TGTGCCAGCAGTCGAACGGGCCAGGGACGGACTAATGAAAAACTGTTTTTT.

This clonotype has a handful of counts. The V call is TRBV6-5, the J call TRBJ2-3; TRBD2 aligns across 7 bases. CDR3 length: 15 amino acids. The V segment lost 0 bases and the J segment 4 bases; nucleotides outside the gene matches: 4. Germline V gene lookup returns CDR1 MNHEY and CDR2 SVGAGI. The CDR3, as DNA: TGTGCCAGCAGTTACTCGACCGGGGGGTCAGATACGCAGTATTTT. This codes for CASSYSTGGSDTQYF.

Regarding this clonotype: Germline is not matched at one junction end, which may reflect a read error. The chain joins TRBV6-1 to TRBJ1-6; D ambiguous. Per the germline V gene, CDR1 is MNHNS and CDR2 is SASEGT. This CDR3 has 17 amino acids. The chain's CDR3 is CASSFLIVDSYNSPPHF. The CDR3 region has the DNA TGTGCCAGCAGCTTTCTTATCGTGGACTCCTATAATTCACCCCCCCACTTT.

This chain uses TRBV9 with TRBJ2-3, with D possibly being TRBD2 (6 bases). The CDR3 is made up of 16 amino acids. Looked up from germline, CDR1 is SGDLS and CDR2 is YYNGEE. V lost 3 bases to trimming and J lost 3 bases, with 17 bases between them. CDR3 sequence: CASSGAPGGLTDTQYF. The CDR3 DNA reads TGTGCCAGCAGCGGAGCCCCCGGGGGTTTGACAGATACGCAGTATTTT.

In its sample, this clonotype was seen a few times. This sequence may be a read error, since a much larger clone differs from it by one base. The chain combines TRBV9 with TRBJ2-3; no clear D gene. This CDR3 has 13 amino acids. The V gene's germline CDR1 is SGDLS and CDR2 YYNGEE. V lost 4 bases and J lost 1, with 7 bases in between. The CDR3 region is CASSIEGTDTQYF. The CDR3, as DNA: TGTGCCAGCAGCATAGAGGGCACAGATACGCAGTATTTT.

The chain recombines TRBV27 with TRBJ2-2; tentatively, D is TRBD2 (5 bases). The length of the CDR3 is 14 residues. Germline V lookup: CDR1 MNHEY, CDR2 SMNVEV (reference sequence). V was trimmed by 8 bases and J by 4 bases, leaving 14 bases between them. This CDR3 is CASLNPEGTGELFF. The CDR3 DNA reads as TGTGCCAGCCTAAATCCCGAGGGCACCGGGGAGCTGTTTTTT.

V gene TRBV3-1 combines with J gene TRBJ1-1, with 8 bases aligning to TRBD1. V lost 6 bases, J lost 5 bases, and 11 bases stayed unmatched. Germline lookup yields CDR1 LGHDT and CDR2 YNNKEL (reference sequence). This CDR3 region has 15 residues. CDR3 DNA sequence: TGTGCCAGCAGTATTGGGACAGGCCGAAAGACTGAAGCTTTCTTT. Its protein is CASSIGTGRKTEAFF.

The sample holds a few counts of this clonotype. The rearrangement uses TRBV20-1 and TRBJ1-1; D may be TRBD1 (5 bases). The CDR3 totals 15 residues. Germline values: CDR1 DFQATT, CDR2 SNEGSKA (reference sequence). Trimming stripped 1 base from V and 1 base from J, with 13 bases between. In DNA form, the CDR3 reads TGCAGTGCTAGAGGAAGGAGGGGTGGGAACACTGAAGCTTTCTTT. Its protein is CSARGRRGGNTEAFF.

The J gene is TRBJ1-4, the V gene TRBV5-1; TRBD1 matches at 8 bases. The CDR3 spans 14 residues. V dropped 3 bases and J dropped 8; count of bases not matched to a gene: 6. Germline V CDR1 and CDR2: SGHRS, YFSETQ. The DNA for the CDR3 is TGCGCCAGCAGCTGGGCAGGGGGCGAGGAAAAACTGTTTTTT. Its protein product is CASSWAGGEEKLFF.

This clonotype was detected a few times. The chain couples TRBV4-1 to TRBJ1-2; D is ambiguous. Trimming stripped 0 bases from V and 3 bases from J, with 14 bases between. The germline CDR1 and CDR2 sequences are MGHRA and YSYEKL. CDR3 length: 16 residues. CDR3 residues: CASSQEAGRLDYGYTF. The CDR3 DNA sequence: TGCGCCAGCAGCCAAGAGGCGGGGAGACTCGACTATGGCTACACCTTC.

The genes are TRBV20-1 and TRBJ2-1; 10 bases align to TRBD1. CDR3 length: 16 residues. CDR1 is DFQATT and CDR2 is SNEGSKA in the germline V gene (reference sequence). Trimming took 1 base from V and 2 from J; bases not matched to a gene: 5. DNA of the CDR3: TGCAGTGCTAGAGTCCTCGGACAGGGGGCCTACAATGAGCAGTTCTTC. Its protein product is CSARVLGQGAYNEQFF.

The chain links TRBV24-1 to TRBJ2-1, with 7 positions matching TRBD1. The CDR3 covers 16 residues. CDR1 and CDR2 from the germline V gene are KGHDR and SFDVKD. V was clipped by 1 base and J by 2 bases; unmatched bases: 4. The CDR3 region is CATSDLGTATYNEQFF. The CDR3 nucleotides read TGTGCCACCAGTGATTTAGGGACAGCCACCTACAATGAGCAGTTCTTC.

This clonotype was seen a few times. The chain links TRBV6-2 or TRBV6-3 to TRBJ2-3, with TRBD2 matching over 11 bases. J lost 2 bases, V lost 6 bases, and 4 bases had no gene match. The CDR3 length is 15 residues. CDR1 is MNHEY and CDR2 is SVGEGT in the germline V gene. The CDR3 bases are TGTGCCAGCAGCACTAGCGGGGGATACACAGATACGCAGTATTTT. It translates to CASSTSGGYTDTQYF.

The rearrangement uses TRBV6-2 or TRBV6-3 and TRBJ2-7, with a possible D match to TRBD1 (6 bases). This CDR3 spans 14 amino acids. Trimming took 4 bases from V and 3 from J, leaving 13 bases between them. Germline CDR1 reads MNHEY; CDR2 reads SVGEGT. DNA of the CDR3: TGTGCCAGCAGTTCCGTGATGACAGGCTACGAGCAGTACTTC. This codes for CASSSVMTGYEQYF.

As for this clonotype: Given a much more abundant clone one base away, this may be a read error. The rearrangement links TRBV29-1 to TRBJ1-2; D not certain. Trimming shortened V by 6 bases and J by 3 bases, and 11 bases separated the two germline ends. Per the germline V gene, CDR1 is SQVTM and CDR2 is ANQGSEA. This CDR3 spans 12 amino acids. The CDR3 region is CSVSSDYYGYTF. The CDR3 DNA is TGCAGCGTCTCGAGCGACTACTATGGCTACACCTTC.

The CDR3 spells CASIRNRLTDTQYF. The CDR3 nucleotides are TGTGCCAGCATTAGGAACAGACTCACAGATACGCAGTATTTT. The rearrangement joins TRBV6-2 or TRBV6-3 to TRBJ2-3; no definite D call. CDR1 and CDR2 (germline): MNHEY, SVGEGT. This CDR3 region has 14 residues. V lost 7 bases and J lost 2, with 13 bases in between.